The rows below give T cell receptor beta chains drawn from one sample of a study of blood T cell repertoires in COVID-19. TCRdb's copy holds only in-frame clones and misses some; the assay was immunoSEQ multiplex PCR. The data hold about 250,000 clones, with around 90% observed a single time. The sequenced material came from peripheral blood. The receptors originated from an elderly man with acute or convalescent COVID-19. Each CDR3 is given with its conserved first and last residue. The D gene is left open where the match is weak. Size is stated for part of the rows, as once, few or many counts, or as a class when the clone is expanded.

>TRBV4-3|NA|TRBJ1-1|NA
CASSPNSQGNSEAFF
TGCGCCAGCAGCCCCAACTCGCAGGGGAACTCTGAAGCTTTCTTT
>TRBV4-1|NA|TRBJ2-6|NA
CASSQEGYDRIASGANVLTF
TGCGCCAGCAGCCAAGAGGGTTATGACAGGATAGCTTCTGGGGCCAACGTCCTGACTTTC
>TRBV28|NA|TRBJ1-2|TRBD1
CASRGTGSAYGYTF
TGTGCCAGCAGGGGGACAGGGTCAGCGTATGGCTACACCTTC
>TRBV6-6|NA|TRBJ1-1|NA
CASSSTRGNTEAFF
TGTGCCAGCAGTTCCACCCGGGGGAACACTGAAGCTTTCTTT
>TRBV6-4|NA|TRBJ1-5|TRBD1
CASSVIPTGYGQPQHF
TGTGCCAGCAGCGTTATCCCGACAGGGTACGGACAGCCCCAGCATTTT
>TRBV3-1/TRBV3-2|NA|TRBJ2-7|TRBD2
CASSQEAGGFYEQYF
TGTGCCAGCAGCCAAGAAGCGGGAGGTTTCTACGAGCAGTACTTC
>TRBV19|NA|TRBJ2-7|TRBD2
CASSRGGSTSYEQYF
TGTGCCAGTAGTCGGGGGGGATCAACCTCCTACGAGCAGTACTTC
>TRBV6-5|NA|TRBJ2-1|TRBD2
CASSYSFSGRYNEQFF
TGTGCCAGCAGTTACTCGTTTAGCGGGCGGTACAATGAGCAGTTCTTC
>TRBV11-1|NA|TRBJ1-6|TRBD1
CASSQDRFSPLHF
TGTGCCAGCAGCCAGGACAGGTTTTCACCCCTCCACTTT
>TRBV3-1/TRBV3-2|NA|TRBJ1-4|NA
CASSRQPVNEKLFF
TGTGCCAGCAGCCGACAGCCGGTTAATGAAAAACTGTTTTTT
>TRBV19|NA|TRBJ2-5|NA
CASSTQRSGEWTQYF
TGTGCCAGTAGTACCCAACGAAGTGGGGAGTGGACCCAGTACTTC
>TRBV11-1|NA|TRBJ2-5|NA
CASSFNPGSKETQYF
TGTGCCAGCAGCTTCAATCCCGGGAGCAAAGAGACCCAGTACTTC
>TRBV7-3|NA|TRBJ2-3|TRBD1
CASSLNRGRSTDTQYF
TGTGCCAGCAGCTTAAACAGGGGTCGGAGCACAGATACGCAGTATTTT
>TRBV6-6|NA|TRBJ1-2|NA
CASSFHSLDYGYTF
TGTGCCAGCAGTTTTCACAGTTTAGACTATGGCTACACCTTC
>TRBV5-4|NA|TRBJ2-7|TRBD1
CASSLAEGQAIYEQYF
TGTGCCAGCAGCTTGGCCGAAGGACAGGCGATCTACGAGCAGTACTTC
>TRBV7-8|NA|TRBJ1-5|NA
CASSITDQPQHF
TGTGCCAGCAGCATCACAGATCAGCCCCAGCATTTT
>TRBV5-4|NA|TRBJ2-1|TRBD1
CASSYGQGARDEQFF
TGTGCCAGCAGCTACGGACAGGGGGCAAGGGATGAGCAGTTCTTC
>TRBV6-6|NA|TRBJ1-1|TRBD1
CASSSPDRGHITEAFF
TGTGCCAGCAGTTCCCCGGACAGGGGGCATATCACTGAAGCTTTCTTT
>TRBV6-5|NA|TRBJ1-3|NA
CASSLQGGGNTIYF
TGTGCCAGCAGTCTACAGGGTGGCGGAAACACCATATATTTT
>TRBV5-6|NA|TRBJ1-3|TRBD1
CASSFTGTGAGNTIYF
TGTGCCAGCAGCTTTACCGGGACAGGGGCAGGAAACACCATATATTTT
>TRBV7-8|NA|TRBJ2-2|TRBD2
CASSLPGTSGTGELFF
TGTGCCAGCAGCTTACCGGGGACTAGCGGCACCGGGGAGCTGTTTTTT
>TRBV18|once|TRBJ1-1|TRBD1
CASSRDRVNTEAFF
TGTGCCAGCTCCCGGGACAGGGTGAACACTGAAGCTTTCTTT
>TRBV28|NA|TRBJ1-6|NA
CATWGYRGGGNSPLHF
TGTGCCACTTGGGGATATAGGGGGGGTGGTAATTCACCCCTCCACTTT
>TRBV5-1|once|TRBJ1-6|TRBD1
CASSPRTGGISPLHF
TGCGCCAGCAGCCCCCGGACAGGGGGCATTTCACCCCTCCACTTT
>TRBV10-3|NA|TRBJ2-7|TRBD2
CAISEGASGPYEQYF
TGTGCCATCAGTGAGGGAGCTAGCGGTCCTTACGAGCAGTACTTC
>TRBV18|NA|TRBJ2-1|NA
CASSPRAGYNEQFF
TGTGCCAGCTCACCACGGGCGGGCTACAATGAGCAGTTCTTC
>TRBV7-6|NA|TRBJ2-3|TRBD2
CASSPGTSQDTQYF
TGTGCCAGCAGCCCCGGGACTAGTCAAGATACGCAGTATTTT
>TRBV5-1|NA|TRBJ2-1|NA
CASSLVASSGNEQFF
TGCGCCAGCAGCTTGGTGGCTAGTTCAGGGAATGAGCAGTTCTTC
>TRBV5-1|few|TRBJ1-6|NA
CASSLVPGLEISPLHF
TGCGCCAGCAGCCTGGTACCCGGACTGGAAATCTCACCCCTCCACTTT
>TRBV3-1/TRBV3-2|NA|TRBJ2-2|TRBD1
CASSHRTGITGELFF
TGTGCCAGCAGCCACCGGACAGGGATCACCGGGGAGCTGTTTTTT
>TRBV3-1/TRBV3-2|once|TRBJ2-3|TRBD2
CASSRRLAGAGGDTQYF
TGTGCCAGCAGCCGCCGACTAGCGGGTGCTGGGGGAGATACGCAGTATTTT
>TRBV9|NA|TRBJ2-5|NA
CASSVRGSEETQYF
TGTGCCAGCAGCGTAAGAGGGTCCGAAGAGACCCAGTACTTC
>TRBV9|NA|TRBJ2-3|TRBD1
CASSVAGQGWDTQYF
TGTGCCAGCAGCGTAGCGGGACAGGGGTGGGATACGCAGTATTTT
>TRBV18|NA|TRBJ2-2|TRBD1
CASSPNSGTGPTGELFF
TGTGCCAGCTCACCCAATTCAGGGACAGGTCCCACCGGGGAGCTGTTTTTT
>TRBV7-2|NA|TRBJ1-1|NA
CASSLEGDTEAFF
TGTGCCAGCAGCTTAGAAGGGGACACTGAAGCTTTCTTT
>TRBV2|NA|TRBJ2-1|TRBD2
CASSLLAGEVNEQFF
TGTGCCAGCAGCCTCCTAGCGGGAGAGGTCAATGAGCAGTTCTTC
>TRBV28|NA|TRBJ1-4|TRBD1
CASRSRQGAGEKLFF
TGTGCCAGCAGGTCACGACAGGGGGCTGGAGAAAAACTGTTTTTT
>TRBV6-6|NA|TRBJ1-4|NA
CASSFQSVFEKLFF
TGTGCCAGCAGTTTTCAGTCTGTCTTTGAAAAACTGTTTTTT
>TRBV28|once|TRBJ1-5|TRBD1
CASSLWTGGNQPQHF
TGTGCCAGCAGTTTATGGACAGGGGGCAATCAGCCCCAGCATTTT
>TRBV6-5|NA|TRBJ1-2|TRBD1
CATWTGGIRGYTF
TGTGCCACCTGGACAGGCGGGATTCGTGGCTACACCTTC
>TRBV5-6|once|TRBJ1-2|TRBD1
CASSLAGTGGMNGYTF
TGTGCCAGCAGCTTGGCCGGGACAGGGGGCATGAATGGCTACACCTTC
>TRBV7-8|NA|TRBJ2-3|NA
CASSPLLGVPTDTQYF
TGTGCCAGCAGCCCCCTTCTCGGGGTACCCACAGATACGCAGTATTTT
>TRBV7-9|NA|TRBJ2-5|NA
CASSPGGWETQYF
TGTGCCAGCAGCCCCGGCGGGTGGGAGACCCAGTACTTC
>TRBV19|NA|TRBJ1-5|NA
CASRAQGDQPQHF
TGTGCCAGTAGAGCCCAGGGTGATCAGCCCCAGCATTTT
>TRBV6-2/TRBV6-3|NA|TRBJ2-7|NA
CASSFQGRAHEQYF
TGTGCCAGCAGTTTCCAGGGAAGAGCCCACGAGCAGTACTTC
>TRBV7-2|NA|TRBJ2-7|NA
CASSLGSQDSVYEQYF
TGTGCCAGCAGCTTAGGTTCCCAGGACAGTGTCTACGAGCAGTACTTC
>TRBV7-3|few|TRBJ1-1|NA
CASSLKPSLGVSEAFF
TGTGCCAGCAGCTTAAAGCCCTCTCTCGGGGTGTCTGAAGCTTTCTTT
>TRBV11-2|NA|TRBJ2-1|NA
CASSSGLFSYNEQFF
TGTGCCAGCAGCTCGGGACTCTTCTCCTACAATGAGCAGTTCTTC
>TRBV7-2|once|TRBJ2-7|NA
CASSPQVDAYEQYF
TGTGCCAGCAGCCCTCAGGTCGATGCCTACGAGCAGTACTTC
>TRBV19|NA|TRBJ2-3|NA
CASRRGDRSTDTQYF
TGTGCCAGTAGAAGGGGTGACAGGTCCACAGATACGCAGTATTTT
>TRBV2|once|TRBJ2-5|TRBD2
CASSGLAGAPGAQYF
TGTGCCAGCAGTGGACTAGCGGGGGCCCCCGGGGCCCAGTACTTC